This passage covers 30 T cell receptor beta chains from one sample sequenced in a study of T cell repertoires in cytomegalovirus infection. These receptors have no identified antigens. TCRdb passed the reads through MiXCR, listing each CDR3 protein once. In the table there are some 920,000 distinct CDR3 sequences, 31% of which are singletons. The sequencing used cultured CD8+ T cells from PBMCs, collected from culture after CMV antigen stimulation. The origin of the receptors is a human donor in good health (CMV status not recorded). Some clones in this sample may be carry-over from other donors' samples.

The gene calls are TRBV6-1 and TRBJ1-2; D possibly corresponds to TRBD1 (5 bases). V lost 7 bases and J 6 bases, leaving 15 bases between the germline ends. This CDR3 has 13 amino acids. Germline V gene data show CDR1 as MNHNS and CDR2 as SASEGT. CDR3 residues: CASTEIGENGYTF. In DNA form, the CDR3 reads TGTGCCAGCACCGAAATAGGGGAAAATGGCTACACCTTC.

This clonotype has just a few counts. V is TRBV28 and J is TRBJ2-3; TRBD1 matches 7 bases. The length of the CDR3 is 16 residues. J was trimmed by 0 bases and V by 4 bases; bases with no gene match: 7. Germline V gene data show CDR1 as MDHEN and CDR2 as SYDVKM. The CDR3: CASSSSGTVSTDTQYF. CDR3 bases: TGTGCCAGCAGTTCTTCCGGGACAGTGAGCACAGATACGCAGTATTTT.

The chain employs TRBV15 and TRBJ1-1; perhaps TRBD1 as D (6 bases). The CDR3 has 13 amino acids. Trimming removed 5 bases from V and 3 bases from J, with 10 bases in between. CDR1 is LNHNV, CDR2 YYDKDF, per germline (reference sequence). The CDR3 reads CATSSYRDTEAFF. CDR3 in DNA: TGTGCCACCAGCTCCTACAGGGACACTGAAGCTTTCTTT.

This sequence joins TRBV20-1 and TRBJ2-5; D tentatively fits TRBD1 or TRBD2 (5 bases each). The CDR3 covers 16 residues. Trimming took 1 base from V and 2 from J, leaving 17 bases between them. Germline lookup yields CDR1 DFQATT and CDR2 SNEGSKA (reference sequence). DNA for the CDR3: TGCAGTGCTAGAGGTGGGGTGAGGGGTCCGCAAGAGACCCAGTACTTC. Its translation is CSARGGVRGPQETQYF.

The chain combines TRBV5-1 with TRBJ2-1; 11 bases are a match to TRBD1. CDR3 length: 16 amino acids. Germline-derived CDR1 and CDR2 are SGHRS and YFSETQ. Trimming removed 2 bases from V and 3 bases from J; junction bases left unmatched: 4. The CDR3 protein is CASSLGQGAFYNEQFF. The CDR3 DNA sequence: TGCGCCAGCAGCTTAGGACAGGGGGCCTTCTACAATGAGCAGTTCTTC.

In its sample, this clonotype was seen many times. The rearrangement links TRBV11-1 to TRBJ1-1, with D unclear. The CDR3 extends over 15 amino acids. The germline CDR1 and CDR2 sequences are SGHAT and FQDESV (reference sequence). Deletions cut 1 base from V and 1 base from J, with 10 bases between. CDR3 nucleotide sequence: TGTGCCAGCAGCTTAGAGTTTGCGGGGAACACTGAAGCTTTCTTT. The encoded protein is CASSLEFAGNTEAFF.

The rearrangement links TRBV6-5 to TRBJ2-7; 8 bases line up with TRBD1. Germline-derived CDR1 and CDR2 are MNHEY and SVGAGI. The CDR3 is made up of 15 amino acids. V was pared by 4 bases and J by 5 bases, with 10 bases of the junction left unmatched. The CDR3 sequence: CASSFWTGRRDEQYF. The CDR3 DNA reads TGTGCCAGCAGTTTCTGGACAGGGAGAAGGGACGAGCAGTACTTC.

The table lists this clonotype with many counts. The chain is built from TRBV19 and TRBJ1-5; 9 bases are shared with TRBD1. Germline values: CDR1 LNHDA, CDR2 SQIVND (reference sequence). The CDR3 contains 19 residues. Losses at the gene ends were 10 bases for V and 3 bases for J; bases not matched to a gene: 22. The DNA of the CDR3 is TGTGCCACCACCTACCGGCCCCCGGACAGGGGAGTAGTCAATCAGCCCCAGCATTTT. It encodes CATTYRPPDRGVVNQPQHF.

There are a few counts of this clonotype. This chain joins TRBV29-1 and TRBJ2-3, with 7 bases matching TRBD2. The CDR3 is 13 amino acids. The J segment lost 9 bases and the V segment lost 4 bases, leaving 10 bases of the junction unmatched. Germline V gene data show CDR1 as SQVTM and CDR2 as ANQGSEA. The DNA of the CDR3 is TGCAGCGTTGTTTGGGGGGGGGACGGCACGCAGTATTTT. It codes for CSVVWGGDGTQYF.

The rearrangement links TRBV6-1 to TRBJ2-2; 10 bases agree with TRBD2. Germline CDR1 and CDR2: MNHNS and SASEGT. Trimming at V came to 6 bases and at J to 1 base, leaving 5 bases not matched to a gene. The CDR3 is 16 amino acids. CDR3 nucleotides: TGTGCCAGCAGGCCTCCTAGCGGGGGGAACACCGGGGAGCTGTTTTTT. Translating it yields CASRPPSGGNTGELFF.

Notes on this clonotype: One junction end disagrees with the germline gene, perhaps due to a read error. This rearrangement joins TRBV6-9 to TRBJ2-1; 10 positions match TRBD2. The germline CDR1 and CDR2 sequences are MNHGY and SVAAGI. This CDR3 spans 15 amino acids. CDR3 in amino acids: CVSHETSGPYNEQFF. Here the CDR3 DNA reads TGTGTCAGCCACGAGACTAGCGGGCCCTACAATGAGCAGTTCTTC.

Remarks on this clonotype: The germline gene is not matched at one end of the junction; a read error may be the cause. The rearrangement uses TRBV7-6 and TRBJ1-2; the match to TRBD1 covers 7 bases. The CDR3 is 13 amino acids. Germline loops: CDR1 SGHVS, CDR2 FNYEAQ. CDR3 in amino acids: CASSLAQGNGYAF. CDR3 in DNA: TGTGCCAGCAGCTTAGCACAGGGGAATGGCTACGCCTTC.

The chain has TRBV15 and TRBJ2-2, with TRBD1 matching over 7 bases. The CDR3 contains 15 residues. CDR1 and CDR2 from the germline V gene are LNHNV and YYDKDF (reference sequence). Trimming removed 8 bases from V and 3 bases from J; junction bases left unmatched: 9. The CDR3: CATAKGAIDTGELFF. The DNA for the CDR3 is TGTGCCACCGCGAAGGGGGCGATAGACACCGGGGAGCTGTTTTTT.

This clonotype has just a few counts. This chain connects TRBV7-9 to TRBJ2-2; D call uncertain. From germline, CDR1 is SEHNR and CDR2 FQNEAQ (reference sequence). Between the trimmed V and J ends, which lost 7 bases and 2 bases, there was a span of 11 bases. This CDR3 has 14 amino acids. The CDR3 DNA follows: TGTGCCAGCACCCCTCCGGCTAACACCGGGGAGCTGTTTTTT. The encoded protein is CASTPPANTGELFF. Based on the CDR3 plus reference TRBV7-9 and TRBJ2-2, the full variable domain is DTGVSQNPRHKITKRGQNVTFRCDPISEHNRLYWYRQTLGQGPEFLTYFQNEAQLEKSRLLSDRFSAERPKGSFSTLEIQRTEQGDSAMYLCASTPPANTGELFFGEGSRLTVL.

The V call is TRBV19, the J call TRBJ2-1; D is undetermined. Trimming cost V 4 bases and J 0 bases, with 10 bases left between them. The CDR3 totals 15 residues. The germline gives CDR1 LNHDA, CDR2 SQIVND (reference sequence). CDR3 coding DNA: TGTGCCAGTAGTAAGGTGTTAAGCTCCTACAATGAGCAGTTCTTC. It translates to CASSKVLSSYNEQFF. The full variable domain, its missing parts supplied by reference TRBV19 and TRBJ2-1, is DGGITQSPKYLFRKEGQNVTLSCEQNLNHDAMYWYRQDPGQGLRLIYYSQIVNDFQKGDIAEGYSVSREKKESFPLTVTSAQKNPTAFYLCASSKVLSSYNEQFFGPGTRLTVL.

This clonotype was detected a few times. V is TRBV7-9 and J is TRBJ1-2, with D perhaps matching TRBD1 (5 bases). V was clipped by 6 bases and J by 8 bases, with 19 bases between them. This CDR3 comprises 14 residues. Germline assignment: CDR1 SEHNR and CDR2 FQNEAQ (reference sequence). In DNA, the CDR3 is TGTGCCAGCAGGCGAGGGGCAAGTGCCTACGGCTACACCTTC. This gives the protein CASRRGASAYGYTF.

This chain uses TRBV10-3 with TRBJ2-2; perhaps D is TRBD1 or TRBD2 (7 bases each). Looked up from germline, CDR1 is ENHRY and CDR2 is SYGVKD. CDR3 length: 15 amino acids. With 6 bases removed from V and 0 bases from J, the gap between germline ends came to 11 bases. As DNA, the CDR3 is TGTGCCATCAGGACAGGGACTACGAACACCGGGGAGCTGTTTTTT. Translation: CAIRTGTTNTGELFF.

A note on this clonotype: This could be a read error, since a much larger clone is one nucleotide away. The chain recombines TRBV4-2 with TRBJ1-1; D remains unclear. V was shortened by 5 bases and J by 6 bases, with 7 bases between the two germline ends. In germline, CDR1 is LGHNA, CDR2 YNFKEQ. The CDR3 is 11 residues long. As DNA, the CDR3 is TGTGCCAGCAGCGAGAGCGCTGAAGCTTTCTTT. Encoded protein: CASSESAEAFF.

This chain connects TRBV7-6 to TRBJ2-5; TRBD1 agrees at 7 bases. CDR1 is SGHVS and CDR2 is FNYEAQ in the germline V gene. V shed 6 bases, J shed 5 bases, and the junction held 9 bases outside the gene matches. The CDR3 contains 14 residues. Written as DNA, the CDR3 is TGTGCCAGCAGTTACCCAGGGGGTTCGGAGACCCAGTACTTC. Translated, it gives CASSYPGGSETQYF.

Note on this clonotype: One end of the junction does not line up with germline, which may come from a read error. The chain recombines TRBV15 with TRBJ2-7; no clear D gene. This CDR3 has 13 amino acids. From germline, CDR1 is LNHNV and CDR2 YYDKDF (reference sequence). In DNA form, the CDR3 reads TGTGCCACCAACAGAGAAGGGATCTACGAGCAGTACTTC. This codes for CATNREGIYEQYF.

V is TRBV2 and J is TRBJ2-2; the D gene is possibly TRBD1 (5 bases). CDR1 and CDR2 (germline): SNHLY, FYNNEI. The V end was cut by 4 bases, the J end by 7 bases, with 16 bases between. The CDR3 has 15 amino acids. This CDR3 reads CASSGGTRSVGELFF. DNA of the CDR3: TGTGCCAGCAGTGGGGGCACGCGGTCGGTCGGGGAGCTGTTTTTT.

This sequence joins TRBV28 and TRBJ1-1; 7 bases align to TRBD1. V was clipped by 9 bases and J by 5 bases; unmatched bases: 12. This CDR3 comprises 14 residues. Germline V gene sequence: CDR1 MDHEN, CDR2 SYDVKM. CDR3 nucleotides: TGTGCCAGTCGTGTACAGGGGAGGGGGACTGAAGCTTTCTTT. Amino acids: CASRVQGRGTEAFF.

The rearrangement joins TRBV15 to TRBJ2-5; D may be TRBD1 (5 bases). Trimming stripped 1 base from V and 0 bases from J, with 15 bases between. Germline lookup yields CDR1 LNHNV and CDR2 YYDKDF (reference sequence). CDR3 length equals 17 residues. The CDR3 here is CATSRGGDSKYQETQYF. DNA of the CDR3: TGTGCCACCAGCAGAGGAGGAGACAGCAAGTACCAAGAGACCCAGTACTTC.

This chain connects TRBV7-8 to TRBJ1-5; no definite D call. This CDR3 is built from 14 residues. The germline V and J ends were trimmed by 3 bases and 4 bases, with 10 bases remaining between them. The germline CDR1 and CDR2 sequences are SGHVS and FQNEAQ. CDR3 DNA sequence: TGTGCCAGCAGCTTCAATCGTCTAAATCAGCCCCAGCATTTT. Encoded protein: CASSFNRLNQPQHF.

The rearrangement uses TRBV25-1 and TRBJ1-2, with D possibly matching TRBD1 (5 bases). V was pared by 6 bases and J by 8 bases, with 16 bases between. The CDR3 is 13 residues long. Per the germline V gene, CDR1 is MGHDK and CDR2 is SYGVNS. In DNA, the CDR3 is TGTGCCAGCAGGACAGATCGGAGGGAGGGCTACACCTTC. Translating it yields CASRTDRREGYTF.

In its sample, this clonotype was seen a few times. The gene calls are TRBV24-1 and TRBJ1-4; D ambiguous. The CDR3 is made up of 13 amino acids. CDR1 KGHDR and CDR2 SFDVKD come from the germline V gene. The V end was cut by 4 bases, the J end by 4 bases, with 6 bases between. DNA for the CDR3: TGTGCCACCAGTGAGAGAGGTAATGAAAAACTGTTTTTT. Its protein is CATSERGNEKLFF.

V gene TRBV10-1 combines with J gene TRBJ2-2, with TRBD1 identical over 8 bases. V lost 4 bases, J lost 4 bases, and 2 bases stayed unmatched. Germline CDR1 is WNHNN and CDR2 is SYGVQD (reference sequence). This CDR3 spans 14 amino acids. The CDR3 sequence is CASSARGLTGELFF. DNA of the CDR3: TGCGCCAGCAGTGCCAGGGGGCTCACCGGGGAGCTGTTTTTT.

This clonotype was counted a few times. The chain recombines TRBV5-6 with TRBJ2-3; the match to TRBD2 covers 13 bases. The J segment lost 13 bases and the V segment lost 4 bases, leaving 9 bases of the junction unmatched. Germline assignment: CDR1 SGHDT and CDR2 YYEEEE. This CDR3 contains 14 residues. As DNA, the CDR3 is TGTGCCAGCAGCCCCGGGACTAGCGGGGCGGGTGAGTATTTT. Its protein product is CASSPGTSGAGEYF. The variable domain in full, with the rest retrieved from reference TRBV5-6 and TRBJ2-3, is DAGVTQSPTHLIKTRGQQVTLRCSPKSGHDTVSWYQQALGQGPQFIFQYYEEEERQRGNFPDRFSGHQFPNYSSELNVNALLLGDSALYLCASSPGTSGAGEYFGPGTRLTVL.

The rearrangement uses TRBV27 and TRBJ1-5; maybe TRBD1 (5 bases). The CDR3 is made up of 15 amino acids. Deletions cut 2 bases from V and 1 base from J, with 9 bases between. Germline lookup yields CDR1 MNHEY and CDR2 SMNVEV (reference sequence). This chain's CDR3 is CASSLAGPSNQPQHF. CDR3 nucleotide sequence: TGTGCCAGCAGTTTAGCAGGGCCCAGCAATCAGCCCCAGCATTTT.

Notes on this clonotype: Mismatch with germline at one junction end may stem from a read error. This chain links TRBV19 with TRBJ1-2; 7 bases agree with TRBD1. This CDR3 has 11 amino acids. Looked up from germline, CDR1 is LNHDA and CDR2 is SQIVND (reference sequence). The CDR3 sequence is CATRTGGGSTF. Written as DNA, the CDR3 is TGTGCCACTAGGACAGGTGGTGGCTCCACCTTC.